These 27 T cell receptor beta chains were sequenced from one sample in a study of CD8 T cells in ankylosing spondylitis (dated by TCRdb to the late 2010s). These receptors have no known antigen. To prepare the library, 5' RACE was applied. Instrument used: Illumina HiSeq 2500. TCRdb trimmed public reads at Q25 via fastp, called clones via MiXCR and kept in-frame beta chains. Each CDR3 protein gets just one entry, which takes the most common genes and DNA from the rows behind it. The sample data list fewer than 400,000 distinct CDR3 sequences, and 8% of these were observed just once. Approximately 15% of the sample rests with the top ten. Overall study results and their limits: A TCR beta motif made up of several highly homologous amino acid variants appeared to be characteristic of blood from ankylosing spondylitis patients.

The source material was blood, either unsorted or a sorted T cell fraction (not recorded which). All receptors derive from a male donor with ankylosing spondylitis.

This clonotype was found a few times. The chain carries TRBV27 and TRBJ2-2; D is unclear. The CDR3 runs to 13 residues. The germline CDR1 and CDR2 sequences are MNHEY and SMNVEV (reference sequence). Trimming shortened V by 7 bases and J by 5 bases, and 11 bases separated the two germline ends. The CDR3 spells CASKKGLTGELFF. The CDR3 DNA reads as TGTGCCAGCAAGAAAGGGCTAACCGGGGAGCTGTTTTTT.

In this sample, this clonotype turned up many times. The J gene is TRBJ2-7, the V gene TRBV6-1; D is perhaps TRBD2 (7 bases). Looked up from germline, CDR1 is MNHNS and CDR2 is SASEGT. V shed 8 bases and J shed 4 bases, with 21 bases lying between them. This CDR3 has 15 residues. CDR3 in amino acids: CASSPRRGGTYEQYF. The CDR3 coding sequence is TGTGCCAGCTCACCCCGGCGGGGAGGGACATACGAGCAGTACTTC.

This rearrangement joins TRBV28 to TRBJ2-1, with a weak D call TRBD2 (5 bases). This CDR3 is 15 amino acids long. Germline V gene sequence: CDR1 MDHEN, CDR2 SYDVKM. V lost 9 bases and J lost 1, with 16 bases in between. CDR3 protein: CASDSRGLSYNEQFF. DNA for the CDR3: TGTGCCAGTGACTCGAGAGGGCTTTCCTACAATGAGCAGTTCTTC.

The CDR3 loop reads CASSLSGQGTYEQYF. CDR3 nucleotide sequence: TGCGCCAGCAGCTTGTCTGGACAGGGTACCTACGAGCAGTACTTC. V is TRBV5-1 and J is TRBJ2-7, with 8 positions matching TRBD1. CDR3 length: 15 amino acids. Germline lookup yields CDR1 SGHRS and CDR2 YFSETQ. V lost 1 base, J lost 2 bases, and 5 bases stayed unmatched.

The V call is TRBV11-3, the J call TRBJ1-2; 10 nucleotides align to TRBD1. The CDR3 extends over 14 amino acids. J lost 7 bases, V lost 5 bases, and 7 bases had no gene match. Germline CDR1 and CDR2: SGHNT and YENEEA. CDR3 protein: CASSPTGQGSGYTF. The CDR3 nucleotides read TGTGCCAGCAGCCCGACGGGACAGGGGTCTGGCTACACCTTC.

This clonotype was counted at least ten times. The gene calls are TRBV20-1 and TRBJ2-7; 7 bases are shared with TRBD2. V trimming: 4 bases; J trimming: 1 base; junction bases outside the gene matches: 7. The germline V gene has CDR1 DFQATT and CDR2 SNEGSKA (reference sequence). This CDR3 is 14 amino acids long. CDR3 residues: CSATPRLASYEQYF. As DNA, the CDR3 is TGCAGTGCTACTCCCCGACTAGCTTCCTACGAGCAGTACTTC.

This sequence joins TRBV28 and TRBJ2-7; D could derive from TRBD1 or TRBD2 (5 bases each). The V gene lost 8 bases and the J gene lost 0 bases, with 11 bases spanning the gap. CDR1 is MDHEN, CDR2 SYDVKM, per germline. The CDR3 sequence is 13 residues long. CDR3 amino acids: CASFGGSSYEQYF. The CDR3, as DNA: TGTGCCAGCTTTGGGGGATCCTCCTACGAGCAGTACTTC.

A few counts support this clonotype. The V and J genes are TRBV29-1 and TRBJ2-1; D call uncertain. Per the germline V gene, CDR1 is SQVTM and CDR2 is ANQGSEA. V was clipped by 6 bases and J by 7 bases, with 19 bases between them. The CDR3 consists of 14 residues. The CDR3 region is CSVETRQYRNEQFF. Here the CDR3 DNA reads TGCAGCGTGGAGACCCGTCAATACCGGAATGAGCAGTTCTTC.

The genes are TRBV4-3 and TRBJ2-1, with D maybe TRBD2 (7 bases). Per the germline V gene, CDR1 is LGHNA and CDR2 is YSLEER. Trimming removed 1 base at V and 10 bases at J, with 17 bases between. CDR3 length: 15 residues. The CDR3 loop reads CASSQGGGVGREQFF. In DNA form, the CDR3 reads TGCGCCAGCAGCCAAGGCGGGGGCGTGGGTCGGGAGCAGTTCTTC.

This clonotype was recorded many times. This rearrangement joins TRBV29-1 to TRBJ2-7, with 7 bases lining up with TRBD1. The CDR3 runs 13 residues. Germline V lookup: CDR1 SQVTM, CDR2 ANQGSEA. V shed 6 bases, J shed 3 bases, and the junction held 8 bases outside the gene matches. The CDR3 region is CSVRQGFGYEQYF. The CDR3 DNA is TGCAGCGTGAGACAGGGTTTCGGCTACGAGCAGTACTTC.

The CDR3 spells CASSHRQGPTNEKLFF. CDR3 nucleotide sequence: TGTGCCAGCAGTCATAGACAGGGACCAACTAATGAAAAACTGTTTTTT. This chain joins TRBV11-2 and TRBJ1-4, with TRBD1 matching 7 bases. Trimming took 6 bases from V and 0 from J; bases not matched to a gene: 7. The CDR3 spans 16 residues. The germline V gene has CDR1 SGHAT and CDR2 FQNNGV. The variable domain in full, with the rest retrieved from reference TRBV11-2 and TRBJ1-4, is EAGVAQSPRYKIIEKRQSVAFWCNPISGHATLYWYQQILGQGPKLLIQFQNNGVVDDSQLPKDRFSAERLKGVDSTLKIQPAKLEDSAVYLCASSHRQGPTNEKLFFGSGTQLSVL.

This clonotype was counted at least ten times. The gene calls are TRBV6-2 or TRBV6-3 and TRBJ2-7; 7 bases fit TRBD2. Germline values: CDR1 MNHEY, CDR2 SVGEGT. CDR3 size: 12 residues. V was clipped by 6 bases and J by 5 bases; unmatched bases: 4. The CDR3 DNA reads TGTGCCAGCAGCCGACTAGCAGACGAGCAGTACTTC. This gives the protein CASSRLADEQYF.

This clonotype was picked up a small number of times. The chain recombines TRBV6-2 or TRBV6-3 with TRBJ2-7, with TRBD2 as a possible D gene (6 bases). The CDR3 is 14 amino acids. The V gene's germline CDR1 is MNHEY and CDR2 SVGEGT. V dropped 7 bases and J dropped 6 bases, with 19 bases sitting between them. The DNA of the CDR3 is TGTGCCAGCAACATACGGGGGACGAAGGGCGAGCAGTACTTC. Translation: CASNIRGTKGEQYF.

This clonotype has a handful of counts. The rearrangement joins TRBV3-1 to TRBJ2-1; 10 bases line up with TRBD2. CDR1 is LGHDT and CDR2 is YNNKEL in the germline V gene (reference sequence). CDR3 length equals 15 residues. V shed 1 base and J 6 bases; nucleotides not matched to a gene: 3. Here the CDR3 DNA reads TGTGCCAGCAGCCAAGTAGCGGGAGGTCCCAATGAGCAGTTCTTC. It translates to CASSQVAGGPNEQFF.

A few counts support this clonotype. The genes are TRBV2 and TRBJ1-5; D may be TRBD1 (5 bases). The CDR3 extends over 14 amino acids. V lost 5 bases and J 9 bases, leaving 17 bases between the germline ends. CDR1 and CDR2 from the germline V gene are SNHLY and FYNNEI. CDR3 sequence reads: CASSLLQWGGPQHF. CDR3 bases: TGTGCCAGCAGTTTGCTCCAATGGGGGGGGCCCCAGCATTTT.

The chain is built from TRBV11-2 and TRBJ1-3, with D possibly being TRBD1 (5 bases). V was shortened by 5 bases and J by 2 bases, with 13 bases between the two germline ends. This CDR3 has 15 residues. Germline V gene sequence: CDR1 SGHAT, CDR2 FQNNGV. CDR3 amino acids: CASSRGWGAGNTIYF. DNA of the CDR3: TGTGCCAGCAGCCGAGGGTGGGGCGCTGGAAACACCATATATTTT.

This clonotype appeared many times. CDR3 nucleotides: TGCAGTGCTAGAGTCTACACCGGGGAGCTGTTTTTT. This gives the protein CSARVYTGELFF. The chain carries TRBV20-1 and TRBJ2-2; D remains ambiguous. Germline V gene sequence: CDR1 DFQATT, CDR2 SNEGSKA (reference sequence). V was cut by 1 base and J by 3 bases, with 3 bases left in between. This CDR3 is 12 amino acids long.

V is TRBV10-3 and J is TRBJ1-3; possibly TRBD1 for D (6 bases). V lost 6 bases to trimming and J lost 3 bases, with 15 bases between them. Germline V lookup: CDR1 ENHRY, CDR2 SYGVKD. The CDR3 has 15 amino acids. The CDR3, as DNA: TGTGCCATCAGCGGAACCGGGACACATGGAAACACCATATATTTT. It is translated as CAISGTGTHGNTIYF.

A few counts support this clonotype. J is TRBJ2-3 and V is TRBV29-1; D call uncertain. The CDR3 is 16 residues long. Trimming left V 7 bases short and J 2 bases short, with 22 bases between. Germline-derived CDR1 and CDR2 are SQVTM and ANQGSEA. In DNA, the CDR3 is TGCAGCGCCTACGGTCCGATTGCGGACGACACAGATACGCAGTATTTT. This gives the protein CSAYGPIADDTDTQYF.

About this clonotype: Mismatch with germline at one junction end may stem from a read error. The V gene is TRBV7-9, the J gene TRBJ2-1; 10 positions agree with TRBD1. Germline CDR1 reads SEHNR; CDR2 reads FQNEAQ (reference sequence). This CDR3 has 15 amino acids. In nucleotides, the CDR3 is TGTACCAGCAGCGATCCGGGACAGGGGATCCATGAGCAGTTCTTC. Residues: CTSSDPGQGIHEQFF.

CDR3 nucleotide sequence: TGTGCCACCGGACAGACCACAGATACGCAGTATTTT. Protein: CATGQTTDTQYF. The chain carries TRBV24-1 and TRBJ2-3; maybe TRBD1 (6 bases). V lost 9 bases to trimming and J lost 2 bases, with 8 bases between them. CDR1 is KGHDR, CDR2 SFDVKD, per germline. CDR3 length: 12 residues.

In the case of this clonotype: The junction shows a germline mismatch at one end, possibly a read error. The J gene is TRBJ2-1, the V gene TRBV5-6; TRBD2 aligns across 13 bases. CDR1 is SGHDT and CDR2 is YYEEEE in the germline V gene. The CDR3 is 17 amino acids. The chain's CDR3 is CARSLELAGGVDNEQFF. In DNA, the CDR3 is TGTGCCAGGAGCTTGGAACTAGCGGGGGGGGTGGACAATGAGCAGTTCTTC.

The chain has TRBV20-1 and TRBJ1-6; the D is unclear. CDR1 and CDR2 (germline): DFQATT, SNEGSKA (reference sequence). V gave up 6 bases and J gave up 7 bases, with 13 bases separating them. This CDR3 is 13 amino acids long. The CDR3 DNA follows: TGCAGTGCCCCGGAGGGAGGGAATTCACCCCTCCACTTT. Translating gives CSAPEGGNSPLHF.

This clonotype has ten or more counts. V gene TRBV29-1 combines with J gene TRBJ1-1; D gene ambiguous. Germline CDR1 and CDR2: SQVTM and ANQGSEA. The CDR3 runs to 12 residues. The germline V and J ends were trimmed by 5 bases and 4 bases, with 11 bases remaining between them. CDR3 in DNA: TGCAGCGTTTTCCACGATCGCACTGAAGCTTTCTTT. Its protein is CSVFHDRTEAFF.

This clonotype was seen a handful of times. J is TRBJ2-2 and V is TRBV5-1; maybe TRBD2 (7 bases). The germline V gene encodes CDR1 SGHRS and CDR2 YFSETQ. This CDR3 region has 16 residues. Trimming removed 4 bases from V and 3 bases from J, with 16 bases in between. This CDR3 is CASSTPRGADTGELFF. The CDR3 DNA follows: TGCGCCAGCAGCACCCCCCGGGGGGCCGACACCGGGGAGCTGTTTTTT.

V usage is TRBV9 and J usage is TRBJ2-3; D is perhaps TRBD2 (5 bases). Trimming removed 3 bases at V and 0 bases at J, with 17 bases between. This CDR3 is 17 amino acids long. Germline V gene data show CDR1 as SGDLS and CDR2 as YYNGEE. This CDR3 is CASSALPAATSTDTQYF. The DNA of the CDR3 is TGTGCCAGCAGCGCCCTCCCAGCGGCGACTAGCACAGATACGCAGTATTTT.

This clonotype has a count of ten or more. This chain joins TRBV29-1 and TRBJ2-7, with D perhaps matching TRBD1 or TRBD2 (5 bases each). The CDR3 has 14 amino acids. V gave up 7 bases and J gave up 5 bases, with 21 bases separating them. Germline CDR1 reads SQVTM; CDR2 reads ANQGSEA. As DNA, the CDR3 is TGCAGCGCAACCTCCGGGACGGACGTCCACGAGCAGTACTTC. This sequence encodes CSATSGTDVHEQYF.